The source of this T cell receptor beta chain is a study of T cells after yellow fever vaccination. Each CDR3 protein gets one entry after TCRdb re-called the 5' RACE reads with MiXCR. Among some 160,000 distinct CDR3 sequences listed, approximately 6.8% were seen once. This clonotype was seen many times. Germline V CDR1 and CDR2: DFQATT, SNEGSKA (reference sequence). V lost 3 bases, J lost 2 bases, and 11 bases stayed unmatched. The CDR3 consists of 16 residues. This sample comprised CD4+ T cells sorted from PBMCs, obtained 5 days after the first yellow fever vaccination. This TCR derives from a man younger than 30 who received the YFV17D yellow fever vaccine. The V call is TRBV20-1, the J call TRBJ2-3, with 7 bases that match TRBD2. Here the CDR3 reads CSASTAGDLDTDTQYF. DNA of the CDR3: TGCAGTGCTAGTACGGCGGGGGACTTGGACACAGATACGCAGTATTTT.